This T cell receptor (beta chain) was captured by sequencing in a study of T-cell reconstitution after alpha-beta-depleted transplantation in children. The germline V gene encodes CDR1 SEHNR and CDR2 FQNEAQ (reference sequence). The V end was cut by 5 bases, the J end by 0 bases, with 10 bases between. CDR3 length: 14 residues. Unique molecular identifiers were built into the TCRbeta library. TCRdb passed the PCR reads through MiXCR, listing each CDR3 protein once. Of 150,000 to 200,000 distinct CDR3 sequences listed, roughly 15% were seen once; the top ten hold under 15%. This clonotype showed up many times.

The sample was PBMCs from the stem cell graft donor, taken from the stem cell graft. The chain recombines TRBV7-9 with TRBJ1-1; D is undetermined. This receptor was taken from a human donor who donated a stem cell graft to a child with acute lymphoblastic leukemia. CDR3 sequence reads: CASSPQSMNTEAFF. The CDR3 DNA is TGTGCCAGCAGCCCCCAAAGCATGAACACTGAAGCTTTCTTT.